The 21 T cell receptor beta chains presented below share a single source sample, sequenced in a study of blood T cell repertoires in COVID-19. TCRdb's table, derived via immunoSEQ multiplex PCR, lists solely in-frame clones and lacks some. The sample holds 180,000 or so clones; around 79% are singletons and the top ten take approximately 9.9%. Sequencing was performed on PBMCs or T cells enriched from blood (not recorded which). The receptors originated from a man aged 45-60 years who had recovered from COVID-19.

This clone was found once. The chain recombines TRBV15 with TRBJ2-7, with unresolved D. The germline V and J ends were trimmed by 0 bases and 2 bases, with 14 bases remaining between them. CDR3 length: 16 residues. Looked up from germline, CDR1 is LNHNV and CDR2 is YYDKDF (reference sequence). The CDR3 loop is CATSRDKSVATYEQYF. In DNA form, the CDR3 reads TGTGCCACCAGCAGAGACAAGTCGGTCGCCACCTACGAGCAGTACTTC. Using reference TRBV15 and TRBJ2-7 for the parts outside the CDR3, the full variable domain is DAMVIQNPRYQVTQFGKPVTLSCSQTLNHNVMYWYQQKSSQAPKLLFHYYDKDFNNEADTPDNFQSRRPNTSFCFLDIRSPGLGDTAMYLCATSRDKSVATYEQYFGPGTRLTVT.

This chain joins TRBV7-6 and TRBJ2-1; D ambiguous. The ends were cut back, 5 bases at V and 8 bases at J, with 16 bases in the middle. This CDR3 has 14 residues. Germline V lookup: CDR1 SGHVS, CDR2 FNYEAQ. CDR3 DNA sequence: TGTGCCAGCAGCCAATCTTCTAGAGGCTATGAGCAGTTCTTC. This sequence encodes CASSQSSRGYEQFF.

The rearrangement uses TRBV12-3 or TRBV12-4 and TRBJ1-3, with D possibly TRBD1 on 5 matching bases. CDR3 length: 11 residues. V lost 6 bases to trimming and J lost 8 bases, with 8 bases between them. The CDR3 nucleotides read TGTGCCAGCAGGTGGGGGGACACCATATATTTT. Residues: CASRWGDTIYF.

This clone is a singleton in its sample. The chain links TRBV4-1 to TRBJ2-5; D is perhaps TRBD2 (7 bases). V lost 2 bases and J 4 bases, leaving 20 bases between the germline ends. Germline V gives CDR1 MGHRA, CDR2 YSYEKL. The CDR3 is made up of 17 amino acids. The CDR3 spells CASSQPGMGGPGETQYF. Written as DNA, the CDR3 is TGCGCCAGCAGCCAACCTGGAATGGGGGGGCCGGGAGAGACCCAGTACTTC.

V usage is TRBV5-1 and J usage is TRBJ1-6; 9 bases are shared with TRBD1. With V trimmed by 4 bases and J by 11 bases, 7 bases remained unmatched. Germline V gene data show CDR1 as SGHRS and CDR2 as YFSETQ. This CDR3 has 14 amino acids. CDR3: CASSETGGSTPLHF. In DNA, the CDR3 is TGCGCCAGCAGCGAAACAGGGGGCTCGACACCCCTCCACTTT.

V and J are TRBV28 and TRBJ1-2; D might be TRBD1 (5 bases). The CDR3 length is 12 residues. Germline V gives CDR1 MDHEN, CDR2 SYDVKM. The germline V and J ends were trimmed by 8 bases and 8 bases, with 15 bases remaining between them. CDR3 nucleotide sequence: TGTGCCAGCGGATTTGGGGGACTAGGCTACACCTTC. Translating gives CASGFGGLGYTF.

A single count supports this clone. The gene calls are TRBV2 and TRBJ1-1; no clear D. The CDR3 loop spans 14 amino acids. Trimming took off 4 bases at V and 4 bases at J, with 13 bases between the two ends. Germline CDR1 SNHLY, CDR2 FYNNEI. The CDR3 DNA sequence: TGTGCCAGCAGTGTCCTGGTGGTCGGCACTGAAGCTTTCTTT. It specifies CASSVLVVGTEAFF.

The V gene is TRBV28, the J gene TRBJ1-5; D remains ambiguous. CDR1 is MDHEN and CDR2 is SYDVKM in the germline V gene. The CDR3 totals 13 residues. Trimming took 3 bases from V and 0 from J, leaving 3 bases between them. The CDR3 coding sequence is TGTGCCAGCAGTTTTAGTAGCAATCAGCCCCAGCATTTT. Translation: CASSFSSNQPQHF.

The chain joins TRBV29-1 to TRBJ2-7; 9 bases match TRBD1. Germline CDR1 reads SQVTM; CDR2 reads ANQGSEA. The V and J ends lost 5 bases and 5 bases, in that order; junction bases with no gene match: 10. The CDR3 has 14 residues. The CDR3 DNA sequence: TGCAGCGTTCAACCGGGACAGGGACTCCACGAGCAGTACTTC. Its protein product is CSVQPGQGLHEQYF.

The chain employs TRBV19 and TRBJ1-1; 9 bases line up with TRBD1. The CDR3 has 15 amino acids. Germline CDR1 reads LNHDA; CDR2 reads SQIVND (reference sequence). Trimming took 3 bases from V and 6 from J; bases not matched to a gene: 8. The DNA for the CDR3 is TGTGCCAGTAGTATGGGGACAGGGTCGCTTTCTGAAGCTTTCTTT. Its protein is CASSMGTGSLSEAFF.

This clone showed up just a few times. The chain combines TRBV27 with TRBJ1-4; no firm D call. V lost 3 bases to trimming and J lost 2 bases, with 10 bases between them. This CDR3 comprises 15 residues. CDR1 and CDR2 from the germline V gene are MNHEY and SMNVEV (reference sequence). The DNA of the CDR3 is TGTGCCAGCAGTTTTTCCAGGACTACTAATGAAAAACTGTTTTTT. The encoded protein is CASSFSRTTNEKLFF.

This sequence joins TRBV3-1 (or the pseudogene TRBV3-2) and TRBJ2-1; 9 nucleotides align to TRBD2. Germline lookup yields CDR1 LGHDT and CDR2 YNNKEL (reference sequence). V lost 2 bases and J lost 5; bases outside the gene matches: 7. The CDR3 contains 16 residues. The CDR3 loop is CASSQLRTSENNEQFF. The CDR3 nucleotides are TGTGCCAGCAGCCAACTTCGGACTAGCGAGAACAATGAGCAGTTCTTC.

As regards this clone: A junction end diverges from the germline sequence, so it may reflect a read error. The chain combines TRBV24-1 with TRBJ2-1; 8 bases agree with TRBD2. Germline V gives CDR1 KGHDR, CDR2 SFDVKD. There are 17 residues in the CDR3. Here the CDR3 reads CATSDLGRGGSFNEQFF. The CDR3 DNA follows: TGTGCCACCAGTGATTTGGGACGCGGGGGGTCCTTCAATGAGCAGTTCTTC.

This chain links TRBV11-2 with TRBJ2-2, with a weak D call TRBD1 (6 bases). With 1 base removed from V and 5 bases from J, the gap between germline ends came to 8 bases. Germline values: CDR1 SGHAT, CDR2 FQNNGV. The CDR3 totals 14 residues. Written as DNA, the CDR3 is TGTGCCAGCAGCTTAGTTCAGGGGACCGGGGAGCTGTTTTTT. Protein sequence: CASSLVQGTGELFF.

This chain joins TRBV5-1 and TRBJ1-6, with D tentatively TRBD1 (5 bases). The V end was cut by 1 base, the J end by 10 bases, with 15 bases between. Germline CDR1 reads SGHRS; CDR2 reads YFSETQ. The CDR3 consists of 15 residues. In DNA form, the CDR3 reads TGCGCCAGCAGCTTGTCCGGCGCGGGACTCTCACCCCTCCACTTT. This sequence encodes CASSLSGAGLSPLHF.

The chain uses TRBV28 and TRBJ1-5; 9 bases match TRBD1. In germline, CDR1 is MDHEN, CDR2 SYDVKM. V trimming: 7 bases; J trimming: 2 bases; junction bases outside the gene matches: 15. The CDR3 totals 18 residues. For the CDR3, the DNA is TGTGCCAGCACCAATATCAGGGCTACAGGGGGCGGCAATCAGCCCCAGCATTTT. This translates into CASTNIRATGGGNQPQHF. The full variable domain, completed using reference TRBV28 and TRBJ1-5, is DVKVTQSSRYLVKRTGEKVFLECVQDMDHENMFWYRQDPGLGLRLIYFSYDVKMKEKGDIPEGYSVSREKKERFSLILESASTNQTSMYLCASTNIRATGGGNQPQHFGDGTRLSIL.

This clone appeared a few times. One junction end disagrees with the germline gene, perhaps due to a read error. Written as DNA, the CDR3 is TGTGCTAGCAGCCCCCGGGACAGTCACTCCAATGAGCAGTTCTTC. Translating gives CASSPRDSHSNEQFF. The chain employs TRBV7-7 and TRBJ2-1, with 7 bases identical to TRBD1. Germline CDR1 SSHAT, CDR2 FNYEAQ (reference sequence). The CDR3 is made up of 15 amino acids.

This clone was found a few times. Other DNA sequences of this sample code for an identical CDR3. V is TRBV5-6 and J is TRBJ2-7; TRBD1 matches 7 bases. The length of the CDR3 is 15 residues. The germline CDR1 and CDR2 sequences are SGHDT and YYEEEE. Losses at the gene ends were 2 bases for V and 0 bases for J; bases not matched to a gene: 5. Written as DNA, the CDR3 is TGTGCCAGCAGCTTTCGACAGGGCCTCTCCTACGAGCAGTACTTC. This gives the protein CASSFRQGLSYEQYF.

This clone was detected a few times. The gene calls are TRBV5-4 and TRBJ2-7, with 7 bases fitting TRBD2. Germline CDR1 and CDR2: SGHNT and YYREEE (reference sequence). The junction had 8 bases not matched to a gene; V was cut back by 4 bases and J by 7 bases. This CDR3 has 13 amino acids. In nucleotides, the CDR3 is TGTGCCAGCAGCGGTGACGGGACTACGGAGCAGTACTTC. Translated, it gives CASSGDGTTEQYF.

The rearrangement joins TRBV28 to TRBJ2-1, with TRBD2 identical over 14 bases. This CDR3 spans 15 amino acids. Germline lookup yields CDR1 MDHEN and CDR2 SYDVKM. V gave up 5 bases and J gave up 8 bases; unmatched junction bases: 5. In DNA, the CDR3 is TGTGCCAGCAGTCCGACTAGCGGGAGGGCCTATGAGCAGTTCTTC. Translating gives CASSPTSGRAYEQFF.

The rearrangement uses TRBV4-2 and TRBJ2-1; 7 bases map to TRBD1. Germline-derived CDR1 and CDR2 are LGHNA and YNFKEQ. This CDR3 comprises 15 residues. With 4 bases clipped from V and 6 bases from J, the junction kept 9 bases outside the gene matches. The CDR3 sequence: CASSLRQGGGNEQFF. CDR3 DNA sequence: TGTGCCAGCAGCCTGCGACAGGGTGGAGGCAATGAGCAGTTCTTC.